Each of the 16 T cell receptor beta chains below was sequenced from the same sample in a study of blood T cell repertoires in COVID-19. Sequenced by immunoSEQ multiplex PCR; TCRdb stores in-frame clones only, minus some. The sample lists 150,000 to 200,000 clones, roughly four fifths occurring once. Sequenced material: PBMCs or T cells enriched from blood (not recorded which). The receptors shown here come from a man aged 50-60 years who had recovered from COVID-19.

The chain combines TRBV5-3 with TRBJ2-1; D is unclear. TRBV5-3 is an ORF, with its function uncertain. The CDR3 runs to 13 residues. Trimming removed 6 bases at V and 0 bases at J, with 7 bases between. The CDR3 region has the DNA TGTGCCAGAACCAAGAGCTCCTACAATGAGCAGTTCTTC. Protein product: CARTKSSYNEQFF.

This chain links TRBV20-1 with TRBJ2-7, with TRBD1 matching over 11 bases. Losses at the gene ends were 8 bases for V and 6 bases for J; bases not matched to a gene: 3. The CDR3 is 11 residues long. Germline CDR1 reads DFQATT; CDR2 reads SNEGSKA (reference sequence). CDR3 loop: CSSGTGGEQYF. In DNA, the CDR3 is TGCAGTTCCGGGACAGGGGGCGAGCAGTACTTC.

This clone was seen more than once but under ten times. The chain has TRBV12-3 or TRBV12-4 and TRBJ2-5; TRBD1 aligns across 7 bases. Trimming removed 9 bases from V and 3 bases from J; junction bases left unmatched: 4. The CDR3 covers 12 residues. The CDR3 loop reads CASRQGEETQYF. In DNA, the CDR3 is TGTGCCAGTCGACAGGGAGAAGAGACCCAGTACTTC.

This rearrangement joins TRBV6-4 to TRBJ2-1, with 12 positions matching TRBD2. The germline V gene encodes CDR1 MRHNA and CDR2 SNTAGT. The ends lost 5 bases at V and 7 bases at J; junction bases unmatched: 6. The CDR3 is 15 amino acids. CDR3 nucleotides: TGTGCCAGCAGTAAGACTAGCGGGGGAAGGAATGAGCAGTTCTTC. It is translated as CASSKTSGGRNEQFF.

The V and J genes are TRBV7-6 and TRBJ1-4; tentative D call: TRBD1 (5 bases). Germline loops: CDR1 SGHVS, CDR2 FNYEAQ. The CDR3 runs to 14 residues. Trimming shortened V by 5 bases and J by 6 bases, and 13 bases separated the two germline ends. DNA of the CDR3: TGTGCCAGCAGCCCACAGGCGTATGATGAAAAACTGTTTTTT. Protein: CASSPQAYDEKLFF.

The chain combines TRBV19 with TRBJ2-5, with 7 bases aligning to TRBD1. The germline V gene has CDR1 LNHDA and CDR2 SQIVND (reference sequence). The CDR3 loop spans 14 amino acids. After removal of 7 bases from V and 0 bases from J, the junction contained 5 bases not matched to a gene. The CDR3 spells CASKRTGYQETQYF. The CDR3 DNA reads TGTGCCAGTAAGAGGACAGGCTACCAAGAGACCCAGTACTTC.

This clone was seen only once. This CDR3 reads CASSLARGGGSYNEQFF. CDR3 nucleotides: TGTGCCAGCAGCCTAGCTCGGGGCGGGGGATCCTACAATGAGCAGTTCTTC. J is TRBJ2-1 and V is TRBV4-2; 7 bases are a match to TRBD2. Germline V gives CDR1 LGHNA, CDR2 YNFKEQ. The CDR3 has 17 amino acids. Trimming took 4 bases from V and 1 from J; bases not matched to a gene: 10.

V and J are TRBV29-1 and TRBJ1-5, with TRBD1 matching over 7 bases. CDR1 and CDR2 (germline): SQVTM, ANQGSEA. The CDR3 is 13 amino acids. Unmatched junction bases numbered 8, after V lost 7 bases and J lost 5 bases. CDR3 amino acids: CSGSQGYDQPQHF. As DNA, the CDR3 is TGCAGCGGCTCACAGGGGTATGATCAGCCCCAGCATTTT.

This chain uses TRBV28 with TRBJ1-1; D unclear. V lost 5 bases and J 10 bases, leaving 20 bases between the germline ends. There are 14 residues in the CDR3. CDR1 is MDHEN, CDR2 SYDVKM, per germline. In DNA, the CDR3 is TGTGCCAGCAGTCCAGCCTCCGGCGAGGGCGGAGCTTTCTTT. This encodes CASSPASGEGGAFF.

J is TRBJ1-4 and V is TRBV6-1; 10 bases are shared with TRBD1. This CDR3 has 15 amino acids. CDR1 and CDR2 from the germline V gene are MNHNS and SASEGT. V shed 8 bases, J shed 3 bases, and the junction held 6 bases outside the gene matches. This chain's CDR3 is CASRDRGLSNEKLFF. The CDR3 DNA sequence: TGTGCCAGCCGAGACAGGGGGCTGTCTAATGAAAAACTGTTTTTT.

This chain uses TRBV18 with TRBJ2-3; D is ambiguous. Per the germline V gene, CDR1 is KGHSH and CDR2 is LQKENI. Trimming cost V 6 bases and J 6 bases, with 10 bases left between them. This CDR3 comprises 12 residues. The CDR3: CASSLVYDTQYF. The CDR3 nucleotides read TGTGCCAGCTCCCTAGTTTATGATACGCAGTATTTT.

This CDR3 reads CASSLGLAGDHEQYF. The CDR3 DNA is TGTGCCAGCAGCTTGGGCCTAGCGGGGGACCACGAGCAGTACTTC. The chain is built from TRBV7-2 and TRBJ2-7; 10 nucleotides agree with TRBD2. Germline V gives CDR1 SGHTA, CDR2 FQGNSA. The CDR3 extends over 15 amino acids. Trimming at V came to 3 bases and at J to 5 bases, leaving 7 bases not matched to a gene. Full variable domain (rest looked up from reference TRBV7-2 and TRBJ2-7): GAGVSQSPSNKVTEKGKDVELRCDPISGHTALYWYRQSLGQGLEFLIYFQGNSAPDKSGLPSDRFSAERTGGSVSTLTIQRTQQEDSAVYLCASSLGLAGDHEQYFGPGTRLTVT.

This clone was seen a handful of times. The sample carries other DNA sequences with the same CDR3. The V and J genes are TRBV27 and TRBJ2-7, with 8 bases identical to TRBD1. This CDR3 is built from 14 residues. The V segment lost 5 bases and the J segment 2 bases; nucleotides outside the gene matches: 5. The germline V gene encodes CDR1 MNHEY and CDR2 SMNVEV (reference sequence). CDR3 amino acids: CASSPPGQAYEQYF. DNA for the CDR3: TGTGCCAGCAGTCCTCCGGGACAGGCCTACGAGCAGTACTTC.

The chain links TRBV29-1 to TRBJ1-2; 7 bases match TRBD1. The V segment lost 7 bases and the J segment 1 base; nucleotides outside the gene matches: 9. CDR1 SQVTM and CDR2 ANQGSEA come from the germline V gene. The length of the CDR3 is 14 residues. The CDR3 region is CSALSGTDNYGYTF. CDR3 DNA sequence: TGCAGCGCACTATCCGGGACAGATAACTATGGCTACACCTTC.

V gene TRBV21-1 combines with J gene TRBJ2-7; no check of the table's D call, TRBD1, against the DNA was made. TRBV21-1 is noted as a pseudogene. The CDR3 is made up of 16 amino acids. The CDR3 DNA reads TGTGCCAGCAGCAAAGCAACAGGGGTCCACAACTACGAGCAGTACTTC. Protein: CASSKATGVHNYEQYF.

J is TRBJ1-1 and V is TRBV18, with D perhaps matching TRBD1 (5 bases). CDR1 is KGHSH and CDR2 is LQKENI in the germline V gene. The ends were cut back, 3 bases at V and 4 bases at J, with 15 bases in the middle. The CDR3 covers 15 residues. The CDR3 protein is CASSPRAGRGTEAFF. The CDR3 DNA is TGTGCCAGCTCACCCCGGGCAGGGCGGGGCACTGAAGCTTTCTTT. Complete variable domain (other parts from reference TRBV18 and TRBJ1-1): NAGVMQNPRHLVRRRGQEARLRCSPMKGHSHVYWYRQLPEEGLKFMVYLQKENIIDESGMPKERFSAEFPKEGPSILRIQQVVRGDSAAYFCASSPRAGRGTEAFFGQGTRLTVV.